Listed below are T cell receptor beta chains from one sample, sequenced in a study of sequential checkpoint blockade in melanoma. This table comes from immunoSEQ multiplex PCR, and its TCRdb copy is limited to in-frame clones, with some not included. The table has about 3,500 clones, less than 50% seen once. The sequencing used CD8+ T cells sorted from blood (inferred from file names), collected from a patient given nivolumab and ipilimumab in sequence. The receptors here all came from a human donor with melanoma. Each CDR3 is given with its conserved first and last residue. Fields, in order: D gene, J gene, clone size, V gene, CDR3 protein, CDR3 DNA. D genes are given only for firm matches. The size entry is marked missing in some rows and otherwise reads once, few, many or a size class.

D: -
J: TRBJ2-7
size: few
V: TRBV4-3
CDR3: CASSQDWAGKGYEQYF
DNA: TGCGCCAGCAGCCAAGATTGGGCAGGGAAGGGCTACGAGCAGTACTTC

D: -
J: TRBJ1-3
size: -
V: TRBV2
CDR3: CASSDPRAGNTIYF
DNA: TGTGCCAGCAGTGACCCCAGGGCCGGAAACACCATATATTTT

D: -
J: TRBJ1-1
size: -
V: TRBV27
CDR3: CASSLDGRGGEAFF
DNA: TGTGCCAGCAGTTTAGATGGCAGAGGCGGAGAAGCTTTCTTT

D: -
J: TRBJ2-2
size: -
V: TRBV7-9
CDR3: CASSPQGAGELFF
DNA: TGTGCCAGCAGCCCGCAGGGTGCCGGGGAGCTGTTTTTT

D: -
J: TRBJ2-7
size: -
V: TRBV19
CDR3: CASSFAETYEQYF
DNA: TGTGCCAGCTCCTTTGCAGAAACATACGAGCAGTACTTC

D: TRBD2
J: TRBJ2-7
size: few
V: TRBV15
CDR3: CATSREAGRGRREQYF
DNA: TGTGCCACCAGCAGAGAAGCGGGGCGGGGCCGGAGAGAGCAGTACTTC

D: -
J: TRBJ2-7
size: few
V: TRBV30
CDR3: CAWALTGLYEQYF
DNA: TGTGCCTGGGCACTCACAGGGCTTTACGAGCAGTACTTC

D: -
J: TRBJ1-3
size: -
V: TRBV9
CDR3: CASSERIAGNTIYF
DNA: TGTGCCAGCAGCGAAAGAATTGCGGGAAACACCATATATTTT

D: -
J: TRBJ2-7
size: -
V: TRBV7-8
CDR3: CASSLGGQESYEQYF
DNA: TGTGCCAGCAGCTTGGGGGGGCAGGAGTCCTACGAGCAGTACTTC

D: -
J: TRBJ2-7
size: few
V: TRBV13
CDR3: CASSIVGGAGEQYF
DNA: TGTGCCAGCAGCATTGTTGGGGGGGCGGGGGAGCAGTACTTC

D: -
J: TRBJ1-1
size: -
V: TRBV9
CDR3: CASSVAGVSHTEAFF
DNA: TGTGCCAGCAGCGTAGCCGGAGTATCACACACTGAAGCTTTCTTT

D: TRBD2
J: TRBJ2-7
size: -
V: TRBV5-8
CDR3: CASFGGGEQYF
DNA: TGTGCCAGCTTTGGGGGGGGTGAGCAGTACTTC

D: TRBD1
J: TRBJ1-1
size: few
V: TRBV30
CDR3: CAWYTQGAAFF
DNA: TGTGCCTGGTATACACAGGGGGCTGCTTTCTTT

D: -
J: TRBJ1-4
size: once
V: TRBV11-2
CDR3: CASSLERGANEKLFF
DNA: TGTGCCAGCAGCTTAGAGCGGGGGGCGAATGAAAAACTGTTTTTT

D: -
J: TRBJ1-1
size: -
V: TRBV27
CDR3: CASSFGATTEAFF
DNA: TGTGCCAGCAGTTTTGGAGCGACGACTGAAGCTTTCTTT

D: TRBD2
J: TRBJ2-7
size: -
V: TRBV28
CDR3: CASSKTSGRAGYEQYF
DNA: TGTGCCAGCAGTAAGACTAGCGGGAGGGCCGGTTACGAGCAGTACTTC

D: -
J: TRBJ2-7
size: -
V: TRBV11-2
CDR3: CASSNSGTRNSYEQYF
DNA: TGTGCCAGCAGCAACTCCGGGACAAGGAATTCCTACGAGCAGTACTTC

D: -
J: TRBJ1-2
size: -
V: TRBV28
CDR3: CASSFLGPGDGYTF
DNA: TGTGCCAGCAGTTTTCTAGGGCCCGGGGATGGCTACACCTTC

D: TRBD1
J: TRBJ2-7
size: -
V: TRBV11-3
CDR3: CASSLDRGQVEQYF
DNA: TGTGCCAGCAGCTTAGATCGGGGACAGGTCGAGCAGTACTTC

D: -
J: TRBJ2-7
size: -
V: TRBV28
CDR3: CASSRGVEQYF
DNA: TGTGCCAGCAGCCGTGGAGTCGAGCAGTACTTC

D: TRBD2
J: TRBJ2-1
size: -
V: TRBV28
CDR3: CASRRGYEQFF
DNA: TGTGCCAGCCGGCGGGGGTATGAGCAGTTCTTC

D: -
J: TRBJ2-7
size: -
V: TRBV14
CDR3: CASSHQTTLYEQYF
DNA: TGTGCCAGCAGCCACCAGACTACCCTCTACGAGCAGTACTTC

D: -
J: TRBJ1-1
size: once
V: TRBV7-9
CDR3: CASSPHREGPGAEAFF
DNA: TGTGCCAGCAGCCCTCACCGGGAAGGGCCGGGGGCTGAAGCTTTCTTT

D: -
J: TRBJ1-1
size: -
V: TRBV5-8
CDR3: CASSQVGGPGVPEAFF
DNA: TGTGCCAGCAGTCAAGTTGGCGGGCCAGGGGTCCCTGAAGCTTTCTTT

D: -
J: TRBJ2-2
size: -
V: TRBV9
CDR3: CASSVAQELFF
DNA: TGTGCCAGCAGCGTAGCCCAGGAGCTGTTTTTT

D: -
J: TRBJ1-1
size: -
V: TRBV16
CDR3: CASSHSGGGMNTEAFF
DNA: TGTGCCAGCAGCCATTCAGGCGGGGGAATGAACACTGAAGCTTTCTTT

D: -
J: TRBJ2-1
size: -
V: TRBV9
CDR3: CASSAPLRARGLGNEQFF
DNA: TGTGCCAGCAGCGCCCCTCTGAGGGCCAGGGGATTAGGCAATGAGCAGTTCTTC

D: TRBD1
J: TRBJ2-7
size: -
V: TRBV7-2
CDR3: CASSHGQAPADF
DNA: TGTGCCAGCAGCCACGGACAGGCACCCGCGGACTTC

D: TRBD1
J: TRBJ1-1
size: medium-sized
V: TRBV9
CDR3: CASSVGDRSEAFF
DNA: TGTGCCAGCAGCGTAGGGGACAGGTCTGAAGCTTTCTTT

D: -
J: TRBJ1-3
size: -
V: TRBV27
CDR3: CASSLTISGNTIYF
DNA: TGTGCCAGCAGTTTAACAATCTCTGGAAACACCATATATTTT

D: -
J: TRBJ1-5
size: few
V: TRBV27
CDR3: CASSYLYTAGSRNQPQHF
DNA: TGTGCCAGCAGTTACCTATACACGGCGGGGAGTAGAAATCAGCCCCAGCATTTT

D: -
J: TRBJ1-1
size: -
V: TRBV11-1
CDR3: CASSSNYYRDDEAFF
DNA: TGTGCCAGCAGCTCCAACTACTACAGGGATGATGAAGCTTTCTTT

D: -
J: TRBJ1-1
size: -
V: TRBV7-8
CDR3: CASSPRGEMNTEAFF
DNA: TGTGCCAGCAGCCCCCGGGGGGAGATGAACACTGAAGCTTTCTTT

D: -
J: TRBJ2-7
size: -
V: TRBV28
CDR3: CASSLEGGPYEQYF
DNA: TGTGCCAGCAGTTTAGAAGGAGGCCCCTACGAGCAGTACTTC

D: TRBD1
J: TRBJ1-5
size: -
V: TRBV7-8
CDR3: CASSGGTGEVQPQHF
DNA: TGTGCCAGCAGCGGAGGGACAGGGGAAGTTCAGCCCCAGCATTTT

D: -
J: TRBJ2-7
size: -
V: TRBV6-4
CDR3: CASSDSSEGEQYF
DNA: TGTGCCAGCAGTGACTCGTCGGAGGGCGAGCAGTACTTC

D: -
J: TRBJ1-2
size: -
V: TRBV9
CDR3: CASTHRERRSHYGYTF
DNA: TGTGCCAGCACCCACCGCGAGAGACGGAGTCACTATGGCTACACCTTC

D: -
J: TRBJ1-4
size: few
V: TRBV7-9
CDR3: CASSPKGGGKKLFF
DNA: TGTGCCAGCAGCCCGAAGGGAGGTGGAAAAAAACTGTTTTTT

D: TRBD2
J: TRBJ2-1
size: medium-sized
V: TRBV4-3
CDR3: CASSTRYGGRAGNEQFF
DNA: TGCGCCAGCAGCACTCGGTACGGCGGGAGGGCCGGGAATGAGCAGTTCTTC

D: -
J: TRBJ1-5
size: -
V: TRBV27
CDR3: CASSLYPRVKPQHF
DNA: TGTGCCAGCAGTTTATATCCCAGGGTGAAGCCCCAGCATTTT

D: -
J: TRBJ1-2
size: -
V: TRBV25-1
CDR3: CASSEYGSLANYGYTF
DNA: TGTGCCAGCAGTGAATACGGGTCCCTAGCTAACTATGGCTACACCTTC

D: TRBD2
J: TRBJ2-7
size: once
V: TRBV19
CDR3: CASSIGTSGYEQYF
DNA: TGTGCCAGTAGTATAGGGACTAGCGGCTACGAGCAGTACTTC

D: TRBD1
J: TRBJ2-7
size: -
V: TRBV30
CDR3: CAGSRGYEQYF
DNA: TGTGCCGGCTCCAGGGGGTACGAGCAGTACTTC

D: -
J: TRBJ2-2
size: -
V: TRBV21-1
CDR3: CASSPGLGRVNTGELFF
DNA: TGTGCCAGCAGCCCCGGTCTCGGGCGGGTGAACACCGGGGAGCTGTTTTTT

D: -
J: TRBJ2-7
size: once
V: TRBV6-6
CDR3: CASSYLREESSYEQYF
DNA: TGTGCCAGCAGTTACCTCCGAGAGGAGAGCTCCTACGAGCAGTACTTC

D: -
J: TRBJ1-3
size: -
V: TRBV27
CDR3: CASSPITSSGNTIYF
DNA: TGTGCCAGCAGTCCGATAACAAGCTCTGGAAACACCATATATTTT

D: TRBD2
J: TRBJ2-5
size: -
V: TRBV13
CDR3: CASSTSGSNQETQYF
DNA: TGTGCCAGCAGCACTAGCGGGAGCAACCAAGAGACCCAGTACTTC

D: -
J: TRBJ2-1
size: once
V: TRBV6-5
CDR3: CASTLYNEQFF
DNA: TGTGCCAGCACACTATACAATGAGCAGTTCTTC

D: TRBD1
J: TRBJ1-5
size: few
V: TRBV5-4
CDR3: CASSSYPPGGDQDQPQHF
DNA: TGTGCCAGCAGCTCATACCCCCCAGGGGGTGATCAGGATCAGCCCCAGCATTTT

D: -
J: TRBJ1-2
size: few
V: TRBV19
CDR3: CASSIRSDRLWGYTF
DNA: TGTGCCAGTAGTATAAGATCGGACAGACTTTGGGGCTACACCTTC

D: TRBD1
J: TRBJ2-7
size: -
V: TRBV19
CDR3: CASSTGTGPYEQYF
DNA: TGTGCCAGTAGCACCGGGACAGGGCCCTACGAGCAGTACTTC

D: -
J: TRBJ2-2
size: -
V: TRBV7-8
CDR3: CASSFGTYNTGELFF
DNA: TGTGCCAGCAGTTTCGGGACATATAACACCGGGGAGCTGTTTTTT

D: -
J: TRBJ1-1
size: -
V: TRBV9
CDR3: CASSVVSRGNTEAFF
DNA: TGTGCCAGCAGCGTAGTAAGCAGGGGGAACACTGAAGCTTTCTTT

D: TRBD1
J: TRBJ2-7
size: -
V: TRBV5-4
CDR3: CASSQRTGREQYF
DNA: TGCGCCAGCAGCCAAAGGACAGGGCGCGAGCAGTACTTC

D: -
J: TRBJ2-6
size: -
V: TRBV9
CDR3: CASSVGASLSSGANVLTF
DNA: TGTGCCAGCAGCGTGGGGGCCTCACTTAGCTCTGGGGCCAACGTCCTGACTTTC

D: -
J: TRBJ2-3
size: few
V: TRBV15
CDR3: CATRPGGTDTQYF
DNA: TGTGCCACCCGACCGGGAGGCACAGATACGCAGTATTTT

D: -
J: TRBJ1-2
size: few
V: TRBV7-8
CDR3: CASSSLYGYTF
DNA: TGTGCCAGCAGCTCACTCTATGGCTACACCTTC